Following are 12 T cell receptor beta chains from one sample sequenced in a study of blood T cell repertoires in COVID-19. Only in-frame clones appear in the TCRdb table, and some are missing; sequencing was by immunoSEQ multiplex PCR. Seen here are around 100,000 clones, approximately 92% observed once, and the top ten hold less than 7.5%. Sequenced material: peripheral blood. Receptors originate from a man between 50 and 59 years old with active COVID-19.

This sequence joins TRBV25-1 and TRBJ1-1, with D tentatively TRBD1 (6 bases). Between the trimmed V and J ends, which lost 4 bases and 4 bases, there was a span of 13 bases. This CDR3 has 14 residues. In germline, CDR1 is MGHDK, CDR2 SYGVNS. CDR3 loop: CASSAGQLGTEAFF. As DNA, the CDR3 is TGTGCCAGCAGTGCCGGACAGTTGGGCACTGAAGCTTTCTTT.

The V and J genes are TRBV18 and TRBJ2-1, with 14 bases fitting TRBD2. The CDR3 consists of 20 residues. From germline, CDR1 is KGHSH and CDR2 LQKENI. Trimming at V came to 2 bases and at J to 7 bases, leaving 16 bases not matched to a gene. This chain's CDR3 is CASSPGMGTSGSSTGNEQFF. In nucleotides, the CDR3 is TGTGCCAGCTCACCAGGAATGGGGACTAGCGGGAGTTCTACGGGGAATGAGCAGTTCTTC.

The chain has TRBV5-1 and TRBJ1-2, with D unclear. Germline assignment: CDR1 SGHRS and CDR2 YFSETQ. The CDR3 runs to 13 residues. Between the trimmed V and J ends, which lost 0 bases and 6 bases, there was a span of 9 bases. The CDR3: CASSLVGVDGYTF. The CDR3 nucleotides read TGCGCCAGCAGCTTGGTGGGAGTCGATGGCTACACCTTC.

J is TRBJ2-2 and V is TRBV24-1; possible D gene TRBD2, 5 bases. CDR1 is KGHDR, CDR2 SFDVKD, per germline. This CDR3 comprises 17 residues. The V gene lost 0 bases and the J gene lost 7 bases, with 17 bases spanning the gap. The DNA for the CDR3 is TGTGCCACCAGTGATTTGCGAGCAGGAACCGGAGGCGGGGAGCTGTTTTTT. This codes for CATSDLRAGTGGGELFF.

This chain connects TRBV19 to TRBJ1-3, with a possible D match to TRBD1 (5 bases). V lost 11 bases and J lost 0, with 26 bases in between. Germline V gives CDR1 LNHDA, CDR2 SQIVND (reference sequence). The CDR3 runs 18 residues. CDR3 nucleotides: TGTGCCTCCCAAAAGGAGCGTCAGGGATCGAGCTCTGGAAACACCATATATTTT. It codes for CASQKERQGSSSGNTIYF.

The chain carries TRBV10-1 and TRBJ2-1; D gene ambiguous. This CDR3 is 14 amino acids long. The V gene lost 3 bases and the J gene lost 10 bases, with 16 bases spanning the gap. From germline, CDR1 is WNHNN and CDR2 SYGVQD (reference sequence). The CDR3 region has the DNA TGCGCCAGCAGTGAATCCGGTGGGTTCGGGGAGCAGTTCTTC. It is translated as CASSESGGFGEQFF.

The chain carries TRBV6-2 or TRBV6-3 and TRBJ1-3; 11 bases align to TRBD1. This CDR3 is 17 amino acids long. Per germline, CDR1 MNHEY and CDR2 SVGEGT. With V trimmed by 4 bases and J by 0 bases, 5 bases remained unmatched. The CDR3 sequence: CASSSTGTGGSGNTIYF. CDR3 sequence (DNA): TGTGCCAGCAGTTCTACCGGGACAGGGGGCTCTGGAAACACCATATATTTT.

The chain links TRBV10-3 to TRBJ2-3; TRBD2 aligns across 9 bases. CDR1 and CDR2 from the germline V gene are ENHRY and SYGVKD. The V and J ends lost 5 bases and 5 bases, in that order; junction bases with no gene match: 5. The CDR3 totals 14 residues. DNA for the CDR3: TGTGCCATCAGTAGCGGGAGGTTTGGAGATACGCAGTATTTT. This translates into CAISSGRFGDTQYF.

The chain uses TRBV18 and TRBJ2-2; 7 nucleotides align to TRBD1. J gave up 4 bases and V 0 bases, and 5 bases lay outside the gene matches. This CDR3 is 16 amino acids long. Germline V lookup: CDR1 KGHSH, CDR2 LQKENI. CDR3 in DNA: TGTGCCAGCTCACCACCAAGACAGGGCGGCACCGGGGAGCTGTTTTTT. As protein: CASSPPRQGGTGELFF.

The rearrangement uses TRBV6-4 and TRBJ2-7; D might be TRBD2 (5 bases). This CDR3 is 15 amino acids long. Trimming pared 6 bases from V and 2 bases from J, leaving 17 bases between. Germline CDR1 and CDR2: MRHNA and SNTAGT. This chain's CDR3 is CASRNPGSLTYEQYF. DNA for the CDR3: TGTGCCAGCAGAAATCCGGGATCCCTAACCTACGAGCAGTACTTC.

This chain links TRBV7-9 with TRBJ1-2; D might be TRBD1 (5 bases). Trimming removed 1 base from V and 3 bases from J, with 12 bases in between. The CDR3 totals 15 residues. Per germline, CDR1 SEHNR and CDR2 FQNEAQ (reference sequence). The CDR3 is CASSLGEGHHYGYTF. Here the CDR3 DNA reads TGTGCCAGCAGCTTAGGTGAAGGACACCACTATGGCTACACCTTC.

The rearrangement uses TRBV5-1 and TRBJ1-3; D remains unclear. This CDR3 spans 16 amino acids. Germline V gene data show CDR1 as SGHRS and CDR2 as YFSETQ. V was clipped by 4 bases and J by 2 bases, with 16 bases between them. CDR3: CASSGSPPQAGNTIYF. The CDR3 bases are TGCGCCAGCAGCGGCTCACCCCCTCAAGCTGGAAACACCATATATTTT.